This T cell receptor (beta chain) was identified in a study of breast tumors, draining lymph nodes, adjacent tissues. Study-wide points: The lymph node origin of tumor T cells was framed as consistent with a hypothesis, not demonstrated.

This clonotype was seen only a few times. Its antigen is unknown. TCRdb itself ran the multiplex PCR reads through MiXCR, one entry per CDR3 protein. The sample has approximately 170,000 distinct CDR3 sequences; 30% to 35% are singletons. CDR1 is MNHEY and CDR2 is SVGAGI in the germline V gene. V was pared by 5 bases and J by 3 bases, with 7 bases of the junction left unmatched. This CDR3 contains 15 residues. Samples came from axillary lymph nodes draining the breast cancer. The gene calls are TRBV6-5 and TRBJ2-5, with TRBD1 identical over 9 bases. Sequencing used axillary lymph node tissue. This clonotype originated in a female donor with breast cancer. Some clones in this sample may be carry-over from other donors' samples. CDR3 nucleotides: TGTGCCAGCAGTCCCCGGCGGACAGGGGAAGAGACCCAGTACTTC. It is translated as CASSPRRTGEETQYF.